The T cell receptor (beta chain) described here comes from a study of identifying expanded T cells in peripheral blood. V was trimmed by 0 bases and J by 0 bases, leaving 3 bases between them. Germline CDR1 is KGHSH and CDR2 is LQKENI. This CDR3 spans 15 amino acids. Study-wide results and limits: Clone count variance between approximately two-week samples rose with total template count. Differentially abundant clones: around 1.2 between replicates, roughly 16 at about two weeks, less than 20 at four.

Profiling relied on immunoSEQ multiplex PCR, and the TCRdb table lists in-frame clones only, not all of them. The sample includes some 130,000 clones, 75% to 90% seen only once; the top ten take approximately 8.9%. Collection occurred without any documented infections or immune events in donors. In the case of this clone: Its antigen is unidentified.

The sample was blood. This receptor was identified in a person aged 18-70 years in good health. The chain combines TRBV18 with TRBJ2-6, with D uncertain. CDR3 sequence: CASSPPPSGANVLTF. In DNA, the CDR3 is TGTGCCAGCTCACCACCCCCCTCTGGGGCCAACGTCCTGACTTTC.